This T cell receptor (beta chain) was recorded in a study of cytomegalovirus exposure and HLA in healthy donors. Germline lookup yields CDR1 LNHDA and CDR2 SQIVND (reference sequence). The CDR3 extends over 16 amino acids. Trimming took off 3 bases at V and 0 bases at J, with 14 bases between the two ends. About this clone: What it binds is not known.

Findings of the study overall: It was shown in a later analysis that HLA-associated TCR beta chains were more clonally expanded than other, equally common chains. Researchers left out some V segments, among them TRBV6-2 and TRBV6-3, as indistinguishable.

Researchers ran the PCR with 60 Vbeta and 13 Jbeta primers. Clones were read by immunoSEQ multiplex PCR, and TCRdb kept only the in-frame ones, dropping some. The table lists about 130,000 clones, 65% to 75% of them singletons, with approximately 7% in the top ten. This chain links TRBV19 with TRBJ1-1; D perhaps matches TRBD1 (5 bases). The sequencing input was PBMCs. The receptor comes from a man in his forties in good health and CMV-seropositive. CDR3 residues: CASSIRGSPMNTEAFF. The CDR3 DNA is TGTGCCAGTAGTATTCGGGGGAGTCCCATGAACACTGAAGCTTTCTTT.